The sequence of this T cell receptor beta chain was determined in a study of shared clonotypes between healthy human individuals. Measured with immunoSEQ multiplex PCR; TCRdb has only the in-frame clones, and not every one. The sample consists of about half a million clones, roughly 80% of them appearing once. The germline gives CDR1 SGHTA, CDR2 FQGTGA. The germline V and J ends were trimmed by 5 bases and 5 bases, with 10 bases remaining between them. This CDR3 region has 13 residues. Note on this clone: Other nucleotide sequences in the sample specify the same CDR3.

This rearrangement joins TRBV7-3 to TRBJ2-1; TRBD2 might be the D (5 bases). This sequence originates from a woman in her 40s in good health. Some clones in this sample may be carry-over from other donors' samples. Material for sequencing was PBMCs. The CDR3 DNA reads as TGTGCCAGCAGCAGCGGACCGAACAATGAGCAGTTCTTC. This codes for CASSSGPNNEQFF.